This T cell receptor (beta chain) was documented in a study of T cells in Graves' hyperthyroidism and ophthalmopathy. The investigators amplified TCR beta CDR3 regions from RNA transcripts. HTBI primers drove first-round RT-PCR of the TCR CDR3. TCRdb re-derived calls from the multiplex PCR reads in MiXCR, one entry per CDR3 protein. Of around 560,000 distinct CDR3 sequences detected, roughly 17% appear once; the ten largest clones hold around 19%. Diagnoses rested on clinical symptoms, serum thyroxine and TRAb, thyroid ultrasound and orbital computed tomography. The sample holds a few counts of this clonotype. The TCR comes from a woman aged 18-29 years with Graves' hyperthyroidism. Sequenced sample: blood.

Here the CDR3 reads CASSLWPAVGTEAFF. CDR3 coding DNA: TGTGCCAGCAGCTTATGGCCGGCTGTGGGCACTGAAGCTTTCTTT. V is TRBV7-2 and J is TRBJ1-1; no firm D call. Trimming cost V 2 bases and J 4 bases, with 14 bases left between them. The CDR3 runs to 15 residues. The germline gives CDR1 SGHTA, CDR2 FQGNSA. The full variable domain, with the rest looked up from reference TRBV7-2 and TRBJ1-1, is GAGVSQSPSNKVTEKGKDVELRCDPISGHTALYWYRQSLGQGLEFLIYFQGNSAPDKSGLPSDRFSAERTGGSVSTLTIQRTQQEDSAVYLCASSLWPAVGTEAFFGQGTRLTVV.